This T cell receptor beta chain was captured in a study of type 1 and type 2 diabetes patients. Overall study results and limits: In CD4+ and CD8+ T cells, type 2 diabetes diversity exceeded type 1.

PCR was run on genomic DNA. A primer set of 30 forward and 13 reverse primers amplified the CDR3. MiXCR was run by TCRdb on the multiplex PCR reads, yielding one entry per CDR3 protein. The sample has fewer than 350,000 distinct CDR3 sequences, around 47% seen once. Notes on this clonotype: Its specificity is not known.

This TCR derives from a young man with type 2 diabetes. The sample comprised peripheral blood mononuclear cells (PBMCs).

CDR3 protein: CSATTGGPDEETQYF. DNA of the CDR3: TGCAGTGCTACGACGGGGGGGCCGGATGAAGAGACCCAGTACTTC. This rearrangement joins TRBV20-1 to TRBJ2-5; the match to TRBD2 covers 8 bases. CDR1 DFQATT and CDR2 SNEGSKA come from the germline V gene (reference sequence). Trimming at V came to 4 bases and at J to 3 bases, leaving 10 bases not matched to a gene. There are 15 residues in the CDR3.